These 16 T cell receptor beta chains share one sample of origin, sequenced in a study of T-cell reconstitution after alpha-beta-depleted transplantation in children. As it was prepared, the TCRbeta library received unique molecular identifiers. One entry per CDR3 protein results from TCRdb running MiXCR on the PCR reads. The profile shows approximately 110,000 distinct CDR3 sequences, roughly 24% of them singletons. The material was PBMCs, mostly from graft donor cells, obtained 180 days after TCRalphabeta/CD19-depleted stem cell transplant. These receptors came from a male patient under 10 years old who had a stem cell transplant for chronic granulomatous disease, so the T cells may come from the graft donor.

This clonotype was seen a few times. The chain combines TRBV15 with TRBJ1-1; no firm D call. The germline V and J ends were trimmed by 0 bases and 6 bases, with 11 bases remaining between them. Germline assignment: CDR1 LNHNV and CDR2 YYDKDF (reference sequence). The CDR3 runs to 14 residues. CDR3 protein: CATSRDRGSSEAFF. The CDR3 nucleotides read TGTGCCACCAGCAGAGACCGAGGGAGTTCTGAAGCTTTCTTT. Complete variable domain (other parts from reference TRBV15 and TRBJ1-1): DAMVIQNPRYQVTQFGKPVTLSCSQTLNHNVMYWYQQKSSQAPKLLFHYYDKDFNNEADTPDNFQSRRPNTSFCFLDIRSPGLGDTAMYLCATSRDRGSSEAFFGQGTRLTVV.

This clonotype was seen more than once but under ten times. V and J are TRBV9 and TRBJ1-1; D unclear. Trimming cost V 0 bases and J 4 bases, with 13 bases left between them. Germline values: CDR1 SGDLS, CDR2 YYNGEE. The CDR3 consists of 15 residues. The CDR3 protein is CASSVALGRGTEAFF. CDR3 coding DNA: TGTGCCAGCAGCGTAGCTCTGGGCAGAGGCACTGAAGCTTTCTTT.

This clonotype was observed a few times. CDR3 DNA: TGCGCCAGCAGCTTGCGGGAAGATACGCAGTATTTT. Amino acid sequence: CASSLREDTQYF. This sequence joins TRBV5-1 and TRBJ2-3; D is perhaps TRBD2 (5 bases). The V gene's germline CDR1 is SGHRS and CDR2 YFSETQ. The CDR3 spans 12 residues. The ends were cut back, 1 base at V and 5 bases at J, with 5 bases in the middle.

A few counts support this clonotype. The chain links TRBV9 to TRBJ2-5; no definite D call. Germline values: CDR1 SGDLS, CDR2 YYNGEE. Deletions cut 0 bases from V and 5 bases from J, with 8 bases between. The CDR3 is made up of 13 amino acids. The CDR3 loop reads CASSVGPVETQYF. The CDR3 bases are TGTGCCAGCAGCGTAGGGCCGGTGGAGACCCAGTACTTC.

In this sample, this clonotype turned up many times. The chain joins TRBV7-9 to TRBJ2-7; 8 bases align to TRBD1. The junction had 6 bases not matched to a gene; V was cut back by 4 bases and J by 4 bases. CDR1 is SEHNR, CDR2 FQNEAQ, per germline (reference sequence). There are 14 residues in the CDR3. CDR3 coding DNA: TGTGCCAGCAGCTCCAGGACAGGGATTTACGAGCAGTACTTC. As protein: CASSSRTGIYEQYF.

This chain joins TRBV10-3 and TRBJ2-3, with 11 bases that match TRBD2. J was trimmed by 2 bases and V by 2 bases; bases with no gene match: 6. Germline V gene sequence: CDR1 ENHRY, CDR2 SYGVKD. The CDR3 extends over 17 amino acids. Here the CDR3 DNA reads TGTGCCATCAGTGAGGAGGGTAGCGGGAGGGCCACAGATACGCAGTATTTT. This translates into CAISEEGSGRATDTQYF.

This clonotype occurred a few times. The V call is TRBV6-5, the J call TRBJ2-1; possible D gene TRBD2, 6 bases. Per the germline V gene, CDR1 is MNHEY and CDR2 is SVGAGI. Trimming took 2 bases from V and 4 from J, leaving 21 bases between them. This CDR3 region has 18 residues. The CDR3 DNA reads as TGTGCCAGCAGTTACGGAAGAAAACTAGCCGCGTATTACAATGAGCAGTTCTTC. Its translation is CASSYGRKLAAYYNEQFF.

This clonotype has at least ten counts. The chain employs TRBV30 and TRBJ2-3; 12 bases line up with TRBD2. With 0 bases clipped from V and 4 bases from J, the junction kept 8 bases outside the gene matches. This CDR3 spans 17 amino acids. Germline loops: CDR1 GTSNPN, CDR2 SVGIG (reference sequence). The CDR3 DNA follows: TGTGCCTGGAGTGTAAGTCGACTAGCGGGAGTTGCAGATACGCAGTATTTT. Protein: CAWSVSRLAGVADTQYF.

V usage is TRBV29-1 and J usage is TRBJ2-3, with no clear D. The CDR3 is 11 residues long. The germline V and J ends were trimmed by 6 bases and 4 bases, with 8 bases remaining between them. Per the germline V gene, CDR1 is SQVTM and CDR2 is ANQGSEA. The CDR3 protein is CSVSTADTQYF. The CDR3 bases are TGCAGCGTGAGCACTGCAGATACGCAGTATTTT.

This clonotype was observed at least ten times. V is TRBV28 and J is TRBJ1-5; D is unresolved. V dropped 2 bases and J dropped 0 bases, with 11 bases sitting between them. This CDR3 has 16 residues. Germline V CDR1 and CDR2: MDHEN, SYDVKM. The CDR3: CASSLGRRDSNQPQHF. CDR3 bases: TGTGCCAGCAGTTTAGGGAGGCGGGATAGCAATCAGCCCCAGCATTTT.

Many counts were recorded for this clonotype. The chain is built from TRBV7-9 and TRBJ2-1; TRBD1 matches at 9 bases. The CDR3 extends over 13 amino acids. The junction had 6 bases not matched to a gene; V was cut back by 11 bases and J by 4 bases. CDR1 is SEHNR and CDR2 is FQNEAQ in the germline V gene (reference sequence). This CDR3 is CAGTGTGYNEQFF. The CDR3 coding sequence is TGTGCCGGGACCGGGACAGGGTACAATGAGCAGTTCTTC.

This clonotype was counted ten times or more. V is TRBV15 and J is TRBJ2-7; 10 nucleotides agree with TRBD2. V lost 0 bases and J lost 2; bases outside the gene matches: 7. The germline V gene has CDR1 LNHNV and CDR2 YYDKDF (reference sequence). The CDR3 extends over 17 amino acids. The DNA for the CDR3 is TGTGCCACCAGCAGAGATTTAGATGGACTAGCGGCCTACGAGCAGTACTTC. Amino acid sequence: CATSRDLDGLAAYEQYF.

The V gene is TRBV7-9, the J gene TRBJ2-7; a possible D gene is TRBD2 (5 bases). V was shortened by 4 bases and J by 1 base, with 17 bases between the two germline ends. This CDR3 region has 16 residues. Germline V gene lookup returns CDR1 SEHNR and CDR2 FQNEAQ (reference sequence). DNA for the CDR3: TGTGCCAGCAGCTCCCCGGAGGTGGGGAAGTCCTACGAGCAGTACTTC. This encodes CASSSPEVGKSYEQYF.

There are many counts of this clonotype. The chain combines TRBV11-3 with TRBJ1-1, with a tentative D call TRBD1 (6 bases). This CDR3 has 18 residues. The V end was cut by 1 base, the J end by 4 bases, with 22 bases between. In germline, CDR1 is SGHNT, CDR2 YENEEA. The CDR3 sequence is CASSLVGVRGVRGTEAFF. The CDR3, as DNA: TGTGCCAGCAGCTTAGTAGGGGTGAGGGGCGTCAGGGGCACTGAAGCTTTCTTT.

This chain connects TRBV12-3 or TRBV12-4 to TRBJ2-1, with 8 bases aligning to TRBD2. V lost 7 bases, J lost 0 bases, and 5 bases stayed unmatched. The CDR3 runs to 15 residues. The CDR3: CASTSSGRSYNEQFF. The DNA of the CDR3 is TGTGCCAGCACCTCTAGCGGGCGCTCCTACAATGAGCAGTTCTTC.

The V call is TRBV19, the J call TRBJ2-3; 8 bases align to TRBD2. Germline assignment: CDR1 LNHDA and CDR2 SQIVND (reference sequence). With 5 bases clipped from V and 3 bases from J, the junction kept 10 bases outside the gene matches. The CDR3 consists of 16 residues. The CDR3 nucleotides read TGTGCCAGTAGTCGGCTAGCGGGCCTTAGGACAGATACGCAGTATTTT. Amino acid sequence: CASSRLAGLRTDTQYF.